The T cell receptor (beta chain) under discussion was sequenced for a study of blood T cells in healthy people across ages. The authors ran a second PCR of about 6 to 11 cycles using a sample-barcoded 5' primer and a J-beta primer mix. TCRdb re-derived calls from the 5' RACE reads in MiXCR, one entry per CDR3 protein. The sample yields 1.8 million or so distinct CDR3 sequences, more than 35% seen once. The CDR3 is 13 amino acids. V lost 4 bases to trimming and J lost 9 bases; unmatched junction nucleotides: 5. Sequencing input: blood. The V call is TRBV12-3 or TRBV12-4, the J call TRBJ2-3; 9 bases are a match to TRBD1. This TCR derives from a human donor in good health. The CDR3 sequence: CASSSTDRGTQYF. The CDR3 DNA reads as TGTGCCAGCAGTTCCACTGACAGGGGGACGCAGTATTTT.